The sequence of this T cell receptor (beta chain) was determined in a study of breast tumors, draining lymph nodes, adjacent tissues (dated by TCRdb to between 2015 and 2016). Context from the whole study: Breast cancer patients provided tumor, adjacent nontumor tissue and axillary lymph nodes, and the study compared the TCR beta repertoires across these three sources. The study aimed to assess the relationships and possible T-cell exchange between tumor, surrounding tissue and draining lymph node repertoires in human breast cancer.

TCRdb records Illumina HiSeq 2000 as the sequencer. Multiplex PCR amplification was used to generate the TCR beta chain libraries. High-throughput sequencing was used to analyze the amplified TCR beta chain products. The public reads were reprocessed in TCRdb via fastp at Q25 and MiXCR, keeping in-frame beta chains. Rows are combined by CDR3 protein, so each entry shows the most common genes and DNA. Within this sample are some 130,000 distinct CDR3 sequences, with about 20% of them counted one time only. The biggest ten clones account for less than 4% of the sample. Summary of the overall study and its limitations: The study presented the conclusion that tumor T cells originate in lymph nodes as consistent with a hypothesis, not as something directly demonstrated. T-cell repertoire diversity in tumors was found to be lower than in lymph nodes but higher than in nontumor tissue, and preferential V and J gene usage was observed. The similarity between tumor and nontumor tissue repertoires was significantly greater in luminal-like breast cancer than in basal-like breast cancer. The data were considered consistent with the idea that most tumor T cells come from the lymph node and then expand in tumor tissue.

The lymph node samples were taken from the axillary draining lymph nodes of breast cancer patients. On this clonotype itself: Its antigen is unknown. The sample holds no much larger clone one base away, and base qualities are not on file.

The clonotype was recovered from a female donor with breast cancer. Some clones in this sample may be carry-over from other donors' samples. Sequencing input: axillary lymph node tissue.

The CDR3 has the sequence CASSPAETQYF. The DNA reads TGTGCCAGCTCACCGGCAGAGACCCAGTACTTC. The V and J genes are TRBV18 and TRBJ2-5, with the identity of the D gene unclear. CDR3 length: 11 amino acids, cysteine to phenylalanine. The kept DNA is CDR3 alone, 33 bases in frame from the first base. CDR1 and CDR2, per the germline V gene, are KGHSH and LQKENI. The trim is 3 bases for V and 4 bases for J, with a gap of 3 bases between the germline ends.